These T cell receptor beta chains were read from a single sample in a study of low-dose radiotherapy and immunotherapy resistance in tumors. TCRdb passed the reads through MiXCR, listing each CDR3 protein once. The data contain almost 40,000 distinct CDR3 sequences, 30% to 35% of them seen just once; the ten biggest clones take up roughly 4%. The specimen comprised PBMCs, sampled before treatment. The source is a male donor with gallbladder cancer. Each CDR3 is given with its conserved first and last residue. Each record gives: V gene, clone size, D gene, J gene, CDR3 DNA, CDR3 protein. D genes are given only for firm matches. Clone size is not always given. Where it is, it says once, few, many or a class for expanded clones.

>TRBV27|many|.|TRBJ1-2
TGTGCCAGCAGTTTTAGGGGTTTTCTTGGCTACACCTTC
CASSFRGFLGYTF
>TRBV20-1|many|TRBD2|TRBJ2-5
TGCAGTGCGCCGGGGGGGCCGGGGGAGACCCAGTACTTC
CSAPGGPGETQYF
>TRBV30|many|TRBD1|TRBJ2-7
TGTGCCTGGAGCGCCGGGACAGGGAATGTCGAGCAGTACTTC
CAWSAGTGNVEQYF
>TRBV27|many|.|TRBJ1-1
TGTGCCAGCACTACCAGGATGGGGACTGAAGCTTTCTTT
CASTTRMGTEAFF
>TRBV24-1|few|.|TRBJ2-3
TGTGCCACCAGTGACCCGAGCGGAACTCCCACAGATACGCAGTATTTT
CATSDPSGTPTDTQYF
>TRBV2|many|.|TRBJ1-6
TGTGCCAGCAGTGGGGAACTTAATTCACCCCTCCACTTT
CASSGELNSPLHF
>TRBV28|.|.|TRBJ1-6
TGTGCCAGCAGTTCACCGACGGAAACCCTCCACTTT
CASSSPTETLHF
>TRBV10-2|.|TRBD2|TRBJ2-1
TGCGCCAGCAGACCGACTAGCGTGGGTGAGCAGTTCTTC
CASRPTSVGEQFF
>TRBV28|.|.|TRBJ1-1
TGTGCCAGCAGTTTCCTAGGAGGGTTTCGAGACGCTGAAGCTTTCTTT
CASSFLGGFRDAEAFF
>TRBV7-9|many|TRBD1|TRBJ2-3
TGTGCCAGCAGCCTATACAGGGGAGGCACAGATACGCAGTATTTT
CASSLYRGGTDTQYF
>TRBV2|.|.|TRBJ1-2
TGTGCCAGCAGTGGGGCTCAGGGACCTAACTATGGCTACACCTTC
CASSGAQGPNYGYTF
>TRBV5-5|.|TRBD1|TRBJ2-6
TGTGCCAGCAGCCCCGAGACAGGGCGTGGGGCCAACGTCCTGACTTTC
CASSPETGRGANVLTF
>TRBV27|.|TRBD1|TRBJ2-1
TGTGCCAGCAGTGCGACAGGGGGCGCTTACAATGAGCAGTTCTTC
CASSATGGAYNEQFF
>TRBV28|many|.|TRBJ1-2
TGTGCCAGCAGTCCGCCGGGGAACCTCTATGGCTACACCTTC
CASSPPGNLYGYTF
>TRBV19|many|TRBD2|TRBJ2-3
TGTGCCAGTAGGGCGTCTAGCGGGGGGCTGACCCCAGATACGCAGTATTTT
CASRASSGGLTPDTQYF
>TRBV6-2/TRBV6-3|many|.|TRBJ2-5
TGTGCCAGCAGTTACTCCGGGGGAGCGGGCCAAGAGACCCAGTACTTC
CASSYSGGAGQETQYF
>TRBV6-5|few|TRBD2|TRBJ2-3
TGTGCCAGCAGTTCGGAGCGGGGGGGCACAAGGAATACGCAGTATTTT
CASSSERGGTRNTQYF
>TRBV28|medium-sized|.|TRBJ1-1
TGTGCCAGCAGTTTAGGTCCGGGGAACACTGAAGCTTTCTTT
CASSLGPGNTEAFF
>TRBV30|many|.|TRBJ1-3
TGTGCCTGGAGAAGGGACCGCGCCAGCTCTGGAAACACCATATATTTT
CAWRRDRASSGNTIYF
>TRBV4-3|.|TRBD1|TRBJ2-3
TGCGCCAGCAGCCGGACAGGGCCGACAGATACGCAGTATTTT
CASSRTGPTDTQYF
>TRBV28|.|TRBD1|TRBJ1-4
TGTGCCAGCAGTTCCGGGACAGGACCTGAAAAACTGTTTTTT
CASSSGTGPEKLFF
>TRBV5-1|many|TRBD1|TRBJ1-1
TGCGCCAGCAGCTCCACCCCGGGACAGTCCGTCGAGGCTTTCTTT
CASSSTPGQSVEAFF
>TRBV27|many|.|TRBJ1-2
TGTGCCAGCGTCGCGGGGAGGGGCATAGGTGGCTACACCTTC
CASVAGRGIGGYTF
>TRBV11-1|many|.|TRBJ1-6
TGTGCCAGCAGCTCAGACTCCGGCAGAGATTCACCCCTCCACTTT
CASSSDSGRDSPLHF